These 27 T cell receptor beta chains were sequenced from one sample in a study of blood T cell repertoires in COVID-19. Here immunoSEQ multiplex PCR was the method, and the copy in TCRdb shows in-frame clones only, minus some. The table lists over 140,000 clones, 70% to 80% of them singletons. What was sequenced was peripheral blood. Every receptor here comes from a woman aged 45-65 years with active or convalescent COVID-19.

This rearrangement joins TRBV18 to TRBJ2-3, with D uncertain. The CDR3 is made up of 15 amino acids. Deletions cut 3 bases from V and 0 bases from J, with 10 bases between. Germline assignment: CDR1 KGHSH and CDR2 LQKENI. In nucleotides, the CDR3 is TGTGCCAGCTCACCGTGGCAGTCTAGCACAGATACGCAGTATTTT. This gives the protein CASSPWQSSTDTQYF. The entire variable domain, with the rest obtained from reference TRBV18 and TRBJ2-3, is as follows: NAGVMQNPRHLVRRRGQEARLRCSPMKGHSHVYWYRQLPEEGLKFMVYLQKENIIDESGMPKERFSAEFPKEGPSILRIQQVVRGDSAAYFCASSPWQSSTDTQYFGPGTRLTVL.

V usage is TRBV7-2 and J usage is TRBJ1-1, with 8 positions matching TRBD1. V shed 5 bases, J shed 1 base, and the junction held 9 bases outside the gene matches. This CDR3 contains 16 residues. The germline V gene has CDR1 SGHTA and CDR2 FQGNSA. This chain's CDR3 is CASSPRTGTGNTEAFF. The CDR3 coding sequence is TGTGCCAGCAGCCCCAGGACAGGGACGGGGAACACTGAAGCTTTCTTT.

The V gene is TRBV7-6, the J gene TRBJ2-7, with 7 nucleotides matching TRBD1. J gave up 7 bases and V 3 bases, and 12 bases lay outside the gene matches. CDR3 size: 15 residues. Germline values: CDR1 SGHVS, CDR2 FNYEAQ. Written as DNA, the CDR3 is TGTGCCAGCAGCTTGAATACAGGGGTCTCTGAAGAGCAGTACTTC. Its translation is CASSLNTGVSEEQYF.

V usage is TRBV9 and J usage is TRBJ2-2; TRBD2 aligns across 13 bases. This CDR3 has 17 residues. The junction had 10 bases not matched to a gene; V was cut back by 5 bases and J by 6 bases. In germline, CDR1 is SGDLS, CDR2 YYNGEE. The CDR3 DNA follows: TGTGCCAGCAGTCCGAGACGGACTAGCGGGAGATCCGGGGAGCTGTTTTTT. Translated, it gives CASSPRRTSGRSGELFF.

The V gene is TRBV5-6, the J gene TRBJ1-1; TRBD1 agrees at 9 bases. The CDR3 has 15 residues. V dropped 3 bases and J dropped 3; count of bases not matched to a gene: 6. Germline V gene lookup returns CDR1 SGHDT and CDR2 YYEEEE. In DNA, the CDR3 is TGTGCCAGCAGCTCGCCGGGACAGGGATACACTGAAGCTTTCTTT. Encoded protein: CASSSPGQGYTEAFF. Looking up the rest from reference TRBV5-6 and TRBJ1-1 gives the full variable domain: DAGVTQSPTHLIKTRGQQVTLRCSPKSGHDTVSWYQQALGQGPQFIFQYYEEEERQRGNFPDRFSGHQFPNYSSELNVNALLLGDSALYLCASSSPGQGYTEAFFGQGTRLTVV.

The rearrangement joins TRBV9 to TRBJ2-3; 12 bases are shared with TRBD2. The V segment lost 4 bases and the J segment 14 bases; nucleotides outside the gene matches: 26. Looked up from germline, CDR1 is SGDLS and CDR2 is YYNGEE. CDR3 length equals 19 residues. CDR3 in amino acids: CASSPRLAGAGTRTPRLYF. The CDR3 nucleotides read TGTGCCAGCAGCCCCCGACTAGCGGGGGCAGGTACGAGGACCCCGCGGCTGTATTTT.

CDR3 residues: CAKGQGPETQYF. CDR3 sequence (DNA): TGTGCCAAGGGACAGGGGCCAGAGACCCAGTACTTC. The chain recombines TRBV6-8 with TRBJ2-5; 10 nucleotides agree with TRBD1. The CDR3 length is 12 residues. V was clipped by 10 bases and J by 4 bases; unmatched bases: 3. CDR1 and CDR2 (germline): MNHGY, SAAAGT.

The rearrangement uses TRBV30 and TRBJ2-1, with D possibly matching TRBD2 (6 bases). The V end was cut by 8 bases, the J end by 6 bases, with 20 bases between. Per the germline V gene, CDR1 is GTSNPN and CDR2 is SVGIG (reference sequence). The CDR3 has 14 residues. The CDR3 loop is CALTGTQRFNEQFF. The DNA of the CDR3 is TGTGCCCTCACTGGGACTCAGCGATTCAATGAGCAGTTCTTC.

The V gene is TRBV2, the J gene TRBJ2-3; TRBD1 matches 10 bases. This CDR3 is built from 16 residues. Germline V gene lookup returns CDR1 SNHLY and CDR2 FYNNEI. V dropped 3 bases and J dropped 2; count of bases not matched to a gene: 5. The CDR3 sequence: CASSEGTGAITDTQYF. The CDR3 nucleotides are TGTGCCAGCAGTGAGGGGACAGGGGCAATCACAGATACGCAGTATTTT.

The CDR3: CASSPRAGATNEKLFF. CDR3 bases: TGTGCCAGCTCGCCCAGGGCCGGCGCAACTAATGAAAAACTGTTTTTT. The rearrangement joins TRBV18 to TRBJ1-4; possible D gene TRBD1, 5 bases. In germline, CDR1 is KGHSH, CDR2 LQKENI. The CDR3 spans 16 residues. Trimming left V 6 bases short and J 0 bases short, with 14 bases between.

This clone was seen at least ten times. This sequence joins TRBV30 and TRBJ1-2, with TRBD1 identical over 9 bases. The CDR3 runs to 16 residues. The V and J ends lost 2 bases and 4 bases, in that order; junction bases with no gene match: 11. CDR1 is GTSNPN and CDR2 is SVGIG in the germline V gene (reference sequence). This CDR3 reads CAWSSGQGYYSYGYTF. The CDR3 DNA sequence: TGTGCCTGGAGTAGTGGACAGGGGTATTATAGCTATGGCTACACCTTC.

The V and J genes are TRBV28 and TRBJ1-2, with D perhaps matching TRBD1 (5 bases). This CDR3 spans 15 amino acids. CDR1 is MDHEN and CDR2 is SYDVKM in the germline V gene. V dropped 5 bases and J dropped 4 bases, with 17 bases sitting between them. The CDR3: CASSLRDWGGYGYTF. CDR3 DNA: TGTGCCAGCAGTCTAAGGGACTGGGGAGGCTATGGCTACACCTTC.

This rearrangement joins TRBV11-2 to TRBJ2-7, with D hard to call. The V end lost 5 bases, the J end lost 2 bases, and 13 bases lay between the germline ends. CDR1 and CDR2 from the germline V gene are SGHAT and FQNNGV. This CDR3 region has 14 residues. The CDR3 loop is CASSPPRAPYEQYF. The CDR3 DNA reads TGTGCCAGCAGCCCCCCTCGAGCTCCCTACGAGCAGTACTTC. The variable domain in full, completed from reference TRBV11-2 and TRBJ2-7, reads EAGVAQSPRYKIIEKRQSVAFWCNPISGHATLYWYQQILGQGPKLLIQFQNNGVVDDSQLPKDRFSAERLKGVDSTLKIQPAKLEDSAVYLCASSPPRAPYEQYFGPGTRLTVT.

The chain has TRBV9 and TRBJ2-6, with TRBD1 matching over 8 bases. Trimming at V came to 0 bases and at J to 3 bases, leaving 5 bases not matched to a gene. The length of the CDR3 is 17 residues. Germline V gives CDR1 SGDLS, CDR2 YYNGEE. The CDR3, as DNA: TGTGCCAGCAGCGTAGGGACAGGGAGGAATGGGGCCAACGTCCTGACTTTC. Encoded protein: CASSVGTGRNGANVLTF.

V is TRBV27 and J is TRBJ2-1, with 8 bases aligning to TRBD2. J was trimmed by 9 bases and V by 0 bases; bases with no gene match: 13. The V gene's germline CDR1 is MNHEY and CDR2 SMNVEV (reference sequence). The CDR3 totals 17 residues. CDR3 nucleotide sequence: TGTGCCAGCAGTTTATCAATCTTAAGCGGGAGTGTGAGTGAGCAGTTCTTC. Translated: CASSLSILSGSVSEQFF.

The chain couples TRBV28 to TRBJ1-5, with a possible D match to TRBD1 (5 bases). V lost 5 bases and J lost 6, with 8 bases in between. The CDR3 has 12 residues. The germline V gene has CDR1 MDHEN and CDR2 SYDVKM. The CDR3 loop reads CASSQGSQPQHF. As DNA, the CDR3 is TGTGCCAGCAGTCAGGGATCTCAGCCCCAGCATTTT.

The V and J genes are TRBV6-1 and TRBJ1-3; D gene uncertain. CDR3 size: 14 residues. Germline CDR1 and CDR2: MNHNS and SASEGT. Trimming removed 2 bases from V and 0 bases from J, with 5 bases in between. The CDR3 region has the DNA TGTGCCAGCAGTGAATACTTCTCTGGAAACACCATATATTTT. It yields the protein CASSEYFSGNTIYF.

This clone showed up just a few times. The junction differs from germline at one of its ends, possibly a read error. The rearrangement links TRBV7-7 to TRBJ2-5; tentatively, D is TRBD2 (5 bases). Germline values: CDR1 SSHAT, CDR2 FNYEAQ (reference sequence). The CDR3 is 13 amino acids. CDR3 coding DNA: TGTGCTAGCAGCTTGAGGCGGGAAGAGACCCAGTACTTC. Its protein product is CASSLRREETQYF.

CDR3 nucleotide sequence: TGTGCCAGCAGCCATCCCCGGGGGAACACTGAAGCTTTCTTT. This translates into CASSHPRGNTEAFF. J is TRBJ1-1 and V is TRBV3-1 (or the pseudogene TRBV3-2); no clear D gene. Deletions cut 3 bases from V and 1 base from J, with 9 bases between. The CDR3 loop spans 14 amino acids. Germline CDR1 reads LGHDT; CDR2 reads YNNKEL (reference sequence).

V and J are TRBV5-1 and TRBJ2-7; 7 bases match TRBD1. With V trimmed by 3 bases and J by 3 bases, 9 bases remained unmatched. Per the germline V gene, CDR1 is SGHRS and CDR2 is YFSETQ. This CDR3 is 15 amino acids long. The DNA for the CDR3 is TGCGCCAGCAGCTGTGGGACAGACGAATGCTACGAGCAGTACTTC. Encoded protein: CASSCGTDECYEQYF. The variable domain in full, with the rest retrieved from reference TRBV5-1 and TRBJ2-7, is KAGVTQTPRYLIKTRGQQVTLSCSPISGHRSVSWYQQTPGQGLQFLFEYFSETQRNKGNFPGRFSGRQFSNSRSEMNVSTLELGDSALYLCASSCGTDECYEQYFGPGTRLTVT.

CDR3 DNA: TGTGCCAGCTCATCCGGGACAGGGCTTGGCTACACCTTC. The encoded protein is CASSSGTGLGYTF. This rearrangement joins TRBV18 to TRBJ1-2, with 9 bases identical to TRBD1. Germline V lookup: CDR1 KGHSH, CDR2 LQKENI. Unmatched junction bases numbered 5, after V lost 5 bases and J lost 7 bases. This CDR3 region has 13 residues.

This chain uses TRBV6-1 with TRBJ1-5; D is ambiguous. CDR3 length equals 13 residues. Between the trimmed V and J ends, which lost 1 base and 9 bases, there was a span of 10 bases. CDR1 is MNHNS, CDR2 SASEGT, per germline. For the CDR3, the DNA is TGTGCCAGCAGTGAAGGGGCAGGCTGGCCCCAGCATTTT. Its protein is CASSEGAGWPQHF.

This clone has just one count. The gene calls are TRBV6-5 and TRBJ1-2; D is unclear. This CDR3 spans 13 amino acids. Germline assignment: CDR1 MNHEY and CDR2 SVGAGI. V was pared by 3 bases and J by 7 bases, with 12 bases between. This chain's CDR3 is CASSYEGRGGYTF. CDR3 nucleotides: TGTGCCAGCAGTTATGAGGGAAGAGGTGGCTACACCTTC.

The chain has TRBV5-4 and TRBJ2-7; 8 bases agree with TRBD1. CDR3 length: 15 amino acids. Germline trimming cut 0 bases from V and 7 bases from J; bases unmatched to any gene: 9. The germline V gene encodes CDR1 SGHNT and CDR2 YYREEE (reference sequence). CDR3 DNA: TGTGCCAGCAGCTTGGCCGCGGCAGGGGGCTATGAGCAGTACTTC. Encoded protein: CASSLAAAGGYEQYF. Combining the CDR3 with reference TRBV5-4 and TRBJ2-7 gives the whole variable domain ETGVTQSPTHLIKTRGQQVTLRCSSQSGHNTVSWYQQALGQGPQFIFQYYREEENGRGNFPPRFSGLQFPNYSSELNVNALELDDSALYLCASSLAAAGGYEQYFGPGTRLTVT.

The CDR3 DNA is TGTGCCAGCAGCCTGCCCCGACAGGGGAGTAATTCACCCCTCCACTTT. Its translation: CASSLPRQGSNSPLHF. V is TRBV5-5 and J is TRBJ1-6; 8 bases fit TRBD1. The V and J ends lost 4 bases and 6 bases, in that order; junction bases with no gene match: 9. CDR3 length: 16 residues. Germline V gives CDR1 SGHKS, CDR2 YYEKEE (reference sequence).

This CDR3 is CASSSDRDVEPQHF. CDR3 DNA sequence: TGTGCCAGCAGCTCCGACAGGGATGTTGAGCCCCAGCATTTT. This chain uses TRBV7-2 with TRBJ1-5, with 7 bases aligning to TRBD1. Trimming took 4 bases from V and 8 from J; bases not matched to a gene: 8. CDR3 length equals 14 residues. The V gene's germline CDR1 is SGHTA and CDR2 FQGNSA.

The chain recombines TRBV30 with TRBJ1-1; 8 nucleotides align to TRBD1. Germline lookup yields CDR1 GTSNPN and CDR2 SVGIG (reference sequence). V was clipped by 2 bases and J by 1 base; unmatched bases: 3. The CDR3 is 14 amino acids. The CDR3 is CAWSFGTGNTEAFF. CDR3 bases: TGTGCCTGGAGTTTTGGGACAGGGAACACTGAAGCTTTCTTT. Full variable domain (missing parts from reference TRBV30 and TRBJ1-1): SQTIHQWPATLVQPVGSPLSLECTVEGTSNPNLYWYRQAAGRGLQLLFYSVGIGQISSEVPQNLSASRPQDRQFILSSKKLLLSDSGFYLCAWSFGTGNTEAFFGQGTRLTVV.